The source of this T cell receptor (beta chain) is a study of T cells in Graves' hyperthyroidism and ophthalmopathy. Study background: Once the initial diagnosis was made, peripheral blood was obtained before any treatment.

V dropped 7 bases and J dropped 7; count of bases not matched to a gene: 8. There are 16 residues in the CDR3. Germline assignment: CDR1 MDHEN and CDR2 SYDVKM. This clonotype was observed at least ten times. The antigen is undetermined. RNA transcripts gave rise to amplified TCR beta CDR3 regions. Using the HTBI primer set, a first-round RT-PCR was run on the TCR CDR3. TCRdb itself ran the multiplex PCR reads through MiXCR, one entry per CDR3 protein. This table holds 310,000 or so distinct CDR3 sequences, about 18% found once. Notes on the study in general: Most expanded thyroid clonotypes above 0.001 recurred in blood.

Clinical symptoms, serum thyroxine, TRAb, thyroid ultrasound and orbital computed tomography established diagnosis. Source material: blood. This sequence joins TRBV28 and TRBJ2-1, with 15 bases aligning to TRBD2. This sequence was found in a woman aged 60-70 years with Graves' ophthalmopathy. The CDR3: CASTLGLAGGWNEQFF. The CDR3 DNA reads TGTGCCAGCACCCTCGGACTAGCGGGAGGGTGGAATGAGCAGTTCTTC.